This T cell receptor (beta chain) was recovered during a study of T cell responses to AZD1222 COVID-19 vaccine. This table comes from immunoSEQ multiplex PCR, and its TCRdb copy is limited to in-frame clones, with some not included. The sample holds roughly 150,000 clones, 70% to 90% seen once. Trimming removed 2 bases at V and 1 base at J, with 9 bases between. The V gene's germline CDR1 is SGHAT and CDR2 FQNNGV. This CDR3 has 15 residues. The source of this sequence is an adult in good health. This specimen was peripheral blood, taken on day 0 of AZD1222 vaccination. V usage is TRBV11-2 and J usage is TRBJ2-1; weak D call: TRBD1 (6 bases). The CDR3 protein is CASSLSGTSYNEQFF. The CDR3 coding sequence is TGTGCCAGCAGCTTATCCGGGACATCCTACAATGAGCAGTTCTTC.